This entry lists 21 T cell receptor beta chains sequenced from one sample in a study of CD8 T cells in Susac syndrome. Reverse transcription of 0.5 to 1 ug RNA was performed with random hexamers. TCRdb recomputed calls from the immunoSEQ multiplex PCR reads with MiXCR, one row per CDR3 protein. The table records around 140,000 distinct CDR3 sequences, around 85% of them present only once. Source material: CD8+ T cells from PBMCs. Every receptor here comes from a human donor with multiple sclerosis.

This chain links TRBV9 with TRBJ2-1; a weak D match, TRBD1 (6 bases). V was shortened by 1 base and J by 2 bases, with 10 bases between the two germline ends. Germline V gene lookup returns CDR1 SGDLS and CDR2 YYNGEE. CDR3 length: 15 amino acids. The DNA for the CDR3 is TGTGCCAGCAGCGTAAACAGGGACCCCTACAATGAGCAGTTCTTC. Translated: CASSVNRDPYNEQFF.

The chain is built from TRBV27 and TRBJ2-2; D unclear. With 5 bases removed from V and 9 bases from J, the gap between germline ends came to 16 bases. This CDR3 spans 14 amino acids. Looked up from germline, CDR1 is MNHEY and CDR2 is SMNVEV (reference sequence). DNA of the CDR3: TGTGCCAGCAGTCTGGGGTTGGGCCACCGGGAGCTGTTTTTT. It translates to CASSLGLGHRELFF.

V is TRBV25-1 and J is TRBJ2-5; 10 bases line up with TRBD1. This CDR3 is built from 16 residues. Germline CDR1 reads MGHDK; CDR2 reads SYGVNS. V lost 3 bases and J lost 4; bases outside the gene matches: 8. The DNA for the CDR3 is TGTGCCAGCAGTGATCCTCGGACAGGGGGAGGAGAGACCCAGTACTTC. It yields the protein CASSDPRTGGGETQYF. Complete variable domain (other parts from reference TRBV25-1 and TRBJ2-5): EADIYQTPRYLVIGTGKKITLECSQTMGHDKMYWYQQDPGMELHLIHYSYGVNSTEKGDLSSESTVSRIRTEHFPLTLESARPSHTSQYLCASSDPRTGGGETQYFGPGTRLLVL.

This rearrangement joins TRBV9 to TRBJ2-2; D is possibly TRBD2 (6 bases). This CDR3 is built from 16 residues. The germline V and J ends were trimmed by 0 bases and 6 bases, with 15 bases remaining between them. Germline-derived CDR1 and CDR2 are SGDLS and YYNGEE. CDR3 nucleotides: TGTGCCAGCAGCGTAGACGGGGGAGCTAATGCCGGGGAGCTGTTTTTT. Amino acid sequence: CASSVDGGANAGELFF.

This CDR3 reads CSAPDRPTYGYTF. The CDR3 nucleotides read TGCAGTGCTCCTGACAGACCGACCTATGGCTACACCTTC. The chain uses TRBV20-1 and TRBJ1-2; TRBD1 might be the D (5 bases). The ends were cut back, 5 bases at V and 4 bases at J, with 14 bases in the middle. The CDR3 is made up of 13 amino acids. In germline, CDR1 is DFQATT, CDR2 SNEGSKA (reference sequence).

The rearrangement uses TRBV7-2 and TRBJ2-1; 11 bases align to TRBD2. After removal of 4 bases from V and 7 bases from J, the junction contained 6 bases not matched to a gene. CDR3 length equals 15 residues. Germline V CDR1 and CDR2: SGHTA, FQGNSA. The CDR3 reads CASSYLAGGVNEQFF. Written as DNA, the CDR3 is TGTGCCAGCAGCTACTTAGCGGGAGGGGTAAATGAGCAGTTCTTC.

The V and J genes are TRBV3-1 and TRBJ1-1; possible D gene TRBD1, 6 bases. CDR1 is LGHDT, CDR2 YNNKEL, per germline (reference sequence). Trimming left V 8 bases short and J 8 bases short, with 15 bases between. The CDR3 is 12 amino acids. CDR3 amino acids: CASQRGGEEAFF. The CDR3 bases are TGTGCCAGCCAAAGAGGGGGGGAGGAAGCTTTCTTT.

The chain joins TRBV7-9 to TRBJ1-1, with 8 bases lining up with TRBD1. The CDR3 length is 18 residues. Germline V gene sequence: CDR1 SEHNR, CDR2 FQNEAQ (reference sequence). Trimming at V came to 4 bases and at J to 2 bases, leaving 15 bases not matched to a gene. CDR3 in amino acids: CASSSTLSTGDPNTEAFF. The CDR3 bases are TGTGCCAGCAGCTCAACCCTTTCGACAGGGGACCCTAACACTGAAGCTTTCTTT.

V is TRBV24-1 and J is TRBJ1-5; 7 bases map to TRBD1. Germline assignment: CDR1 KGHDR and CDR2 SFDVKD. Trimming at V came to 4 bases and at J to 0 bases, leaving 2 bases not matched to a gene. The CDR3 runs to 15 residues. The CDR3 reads CATSEGQYSNQPQHF. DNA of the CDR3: TGTGCCACCAGTGAGGGACAGTATAGCAATCAGCCCCAGCATTTT.

The CDR3 loop is CAWSDPFGQPVGYGYTF. In nucleotides, the CDR3 is TGTGCCTGGAGTGACCCCTTCGGACAGCCGGTGGGCTATGGCTACACCTTC. The rearrangement links TRBV30 to TRBJ1-2, with D perhaps TRBD1 (6 bases). Per the germline V gene, CDR1 is GTSNPN and CDR2 is SVGIG (reference sequence). The CDR3 length is 17 residues. Between the trimmed V and J ends, which lost 1 base and 4 bases, there was a span of 22 bases.

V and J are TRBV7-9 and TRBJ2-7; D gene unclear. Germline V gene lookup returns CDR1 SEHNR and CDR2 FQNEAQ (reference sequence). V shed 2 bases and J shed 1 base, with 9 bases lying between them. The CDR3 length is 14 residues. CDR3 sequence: CASSLISASYEQYF. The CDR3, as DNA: TGTGCCAGCAGCTTAATCAGCGCTTCCTACGAGCAGTACTTC.

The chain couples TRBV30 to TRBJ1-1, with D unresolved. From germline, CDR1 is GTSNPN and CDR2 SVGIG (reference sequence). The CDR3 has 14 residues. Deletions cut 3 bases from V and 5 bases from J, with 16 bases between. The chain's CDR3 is CAWRERRDRTEAFF. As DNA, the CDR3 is TGTGCCTGGAGAGAGAGGAGGGATAGGACTGAAGCTTTCTTT.

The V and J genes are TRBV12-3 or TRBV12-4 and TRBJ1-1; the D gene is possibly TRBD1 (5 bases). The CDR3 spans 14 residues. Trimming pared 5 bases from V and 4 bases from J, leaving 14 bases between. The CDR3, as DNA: TGTGCCAGCAGTGCGATGGGACGGACCACTGAAGCTTTCTTT. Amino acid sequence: CASSAMGRTTEAFF.

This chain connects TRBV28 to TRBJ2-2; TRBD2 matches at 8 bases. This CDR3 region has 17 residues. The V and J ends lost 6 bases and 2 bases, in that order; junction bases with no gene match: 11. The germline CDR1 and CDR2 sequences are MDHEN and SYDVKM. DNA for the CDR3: TGTGCCAGCAGACCCAATCCGGGACTAGATAACACCGGGGAGCTGTTTTTT. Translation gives CASRPNPGLDNTGELFF.

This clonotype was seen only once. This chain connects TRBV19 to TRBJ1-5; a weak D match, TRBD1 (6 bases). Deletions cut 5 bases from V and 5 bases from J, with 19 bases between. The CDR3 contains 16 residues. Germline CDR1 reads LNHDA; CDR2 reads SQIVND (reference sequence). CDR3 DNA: TGTGCCAGTAGTGAGAGCAGGGGAAGTGGTCATCAGCCCCAGCATTTT. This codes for CASSESRGSGHQPQHF. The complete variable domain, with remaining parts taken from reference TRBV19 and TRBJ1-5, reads DGGITQSPKYLFRKEGQNVTLSCEQNLNHDAMYWYRQDPGQGLRLIYYSQIVNDFQKGDIAEGYSVSREKKESFPLTVTSAQKNPTAFYLCASSESRGSGHQPQHFGDGTRLSIL.

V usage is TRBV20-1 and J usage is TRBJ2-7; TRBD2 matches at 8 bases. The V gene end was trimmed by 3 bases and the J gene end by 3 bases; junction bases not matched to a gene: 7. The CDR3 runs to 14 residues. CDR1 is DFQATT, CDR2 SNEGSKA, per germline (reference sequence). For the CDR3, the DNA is TGCAGTGCTAGTCCGCCTAGCGGGTTCTACGAGCAGTACTTC. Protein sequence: CSASPPSGFYEQYF.

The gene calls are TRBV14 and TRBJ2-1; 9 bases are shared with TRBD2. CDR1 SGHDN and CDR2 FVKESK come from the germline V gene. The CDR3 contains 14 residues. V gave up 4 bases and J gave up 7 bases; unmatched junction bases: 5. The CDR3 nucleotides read TGTGCCAGCAGCCCACAGGCGGGGGGGAATGAGCAGTTCTTC. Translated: CASSPQAGGNEQFF.

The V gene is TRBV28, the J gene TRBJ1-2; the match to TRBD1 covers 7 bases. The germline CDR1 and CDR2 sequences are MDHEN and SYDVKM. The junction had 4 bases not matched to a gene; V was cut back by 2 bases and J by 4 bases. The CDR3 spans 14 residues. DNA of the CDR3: TGTGCCAGCAGTTTAAGGGGGCTCATCTATGGCTACACCTTC. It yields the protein CASSLRGLIYGYTF.

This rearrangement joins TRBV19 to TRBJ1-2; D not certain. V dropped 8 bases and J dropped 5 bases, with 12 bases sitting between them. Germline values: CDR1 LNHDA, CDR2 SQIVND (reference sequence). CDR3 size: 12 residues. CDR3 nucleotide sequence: TGTGCCAGTTTCGAGCAGGAATATGGCTACACCTTC. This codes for CASFEQEYGYTF.

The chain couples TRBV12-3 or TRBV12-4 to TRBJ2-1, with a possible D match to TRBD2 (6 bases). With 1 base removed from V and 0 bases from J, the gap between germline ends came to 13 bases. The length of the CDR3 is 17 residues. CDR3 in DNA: TGTGCCAGCAGTTTAGTTCTAGCGCGGTACTCCTACAATGAGCAGTTCTTC. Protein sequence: CASSLVLARYSYNEQFF.

This CDR3 is CASSLQGGWNEQYF. The CDR3 coding sequence is TGTGCCAGCAGTCTACAGGGGGGTTGGAACGAGCAGTACTTC. The chain is built from TRBV27 and TRBJ2-7; 8 bases align to TRBD1. Germline V gene lookup returns CDR1 MNHEY and CDR2 SMNVEV (reference sequence). J was trimmed by 5 bases and V by 5 bases; bases with no gene match: 8. The CDR3 sequence is 14 residues long.